This is a list of T cell receptor beta chains from one sample in a study of T cell responses to AZD1222 COVID-19 vaccine. Some clones are missing from TCRdb's copy, which holds only in-frame ones; the method was immunoSEQ multiplex PCR. This sample yields about 140,000 clones, of which around 91% are seen a single time; 4.7% belongs to the top ten. Source: peripheral blood, taken on day 0 of AZD1222 vaccination. Source of these receptors: an adult in good health. Each CDR3 is given with its conserved first and last residue. D genes are given only for firm matches. Not all rows give a size; the values are once, few, many and, for expanded clones, a class.

>TRBV28|.|TRBJ1-6|.
TGTGCCAGCAGTTTATCTGGTTTCTCCTATAATTCACCCCTCCACTTT
CASSLSGFSYNSPLHF
>TRBV4-1|.|TRBJ1-2|.
TGCGCCAGCAGCCAGTTATTGGGTGGCTACACCTTC
CASSQLLGGYTF
>TRBV9|.|TRBJ1-6|.
TGTGCCAGCAGCGGCGGCCTCTTTAATTCACCCCTCCACTTT
CASSGGLFNSPLHF
>TRBV15|TRBD1|TRBJ1-1|.
TGTGCCACCAGCAGGATACTGACAGGGATACCTGAAGCTTTCTTT
CATSRILTGIPEAFF
>TRBV5-1|.|TRBJ1-6|medium-sized
TGCGCCAGCAGCTTAGGGCACAGGGATTCCTATAATTCACCCCTCCACTTT
CASSLGHRDSYNSPLHF
>TRBV18|TRBD1|TRBJ1-1|.
TGTGCCAGCTCCGGGCAGGGGGACACTGAAGCTTTCTTT
CASSGQGDTEAFF
>TRBV24-1|.|TRBJ2-5|.
TGTGCCACCAGTGATTTAAACACAGAGGGTCAAGAGACCCAGTACTTC
CATSDLNTEGQETQYF
>TRBV28|.|TRBJ1-4|.
TGTGCCAGTTGGGGGCGGCCTAATGAAAAACTGTTTTTT
CASWGRPNEKLFF
>TRBV18|.|TRBJ1-1|.
TGTGCCAGCTCTAAGGGGACTGAAGCTTTCTTT
CASSKGTEAFF
>TRBV19|TRBD1|TRBJ1-2|once
TGTGCCAGTAGTATGCGGGACAGGGACTATGGCTACACCTTC
CASSMRDRDYGYTF
>TRBV7-2|TRBD2|TRBJ2-7|.
TGTGCCAGCAGCTTAGTGGCTAGCGGAACCTACGAGCAGTACTTC
CASSLVASGTYEQYF
>TRBV7-9|.|TRBJ1-1|.
TGTGCCAGCAGCTTAGGATGGGGTACGAACACTGAAGCTTTCTTT
CASSLGWGTNTEAFF
>TRBV5-1|.|TRBJ2-3|.
TGCGCCAGCAGCTTCAGGGTCGGGCCAGATACGCAGTATTTT
CASSFRVGPDTQYF
>TRBV6-5|TRBD1|TRBJ1-3|.
TGTGCCAGCAGTTTCACAGGGGGCGCTGGAAACACCATATATTTT
CASSFTGGAGNTIYF
>TRBV6-5|TRBD1|TRBJ1-5|.
TGTGCCAGCAGACCCGGGACAGGGTCGACTCAGCCCCAGCATTTT
CASRPGTGSTQPQHF
>TRBV5-1|.|TRBJ2-1|.
TGCGCCAGCAGCTTACCTCTGAACAATGAGCAGTTCTTC
CASSLPLNNEQFF
>TRBV19|.|TRBJ1-5|.
TGTGCCAGTAGTATAGATTGGGGCAGGGTGAATCAGCCCCAGCATTTT
CASSIDWGRVNQPQHF
>TRBV6-2/TRBV6-3|.|TRBJ1-1|.
TGTGCCAGCAGTCTACTGGACGTTGAAGCTTTCTTT
CASSLLDVEAFF
>TRBV11-2|.|TRBJ1-4|.
TGTGCCAGCAGCCTTGGTCAGGGGCTGGGGGAAAAACTGTTTTTT
CASSLGQGLGEKLFF
>TRBV6-6|.|TRBJ1-1|.
TGTGCCAGCAGGGCGTGGGGGGTAACTGAAGCTTTCTTT
CASRAWGVTEAFF
>TRBV19|TRBD1|TRBJ2-6|.
TGTGCCAGCTCCCAGAGGGGGCAGCTTACTTACTCTGGGGCCAACGTCCTGACTTTC
CASSQRGQLTYSGANVLTF
>TRBV5-6|.|TRBJ1-5|.
TGTGCCAGCACCTCCGGGAACATTCAGCCCCAGCATTTT
CASTSGNIQPQHF
>TRBV27|TRBD2|TRBJ2-2|.
TGTGCCAGCAGTTTACTAGCGGGGGGGTACGGCGGGGAGCTGTTTTTT
CASSLLAGGYGGELFF
>TRBV28|.|TRBJ1-3|.
TGTGCCAGCAGAAACCACTATCAGGTACTCTCTGGAAACACCATATATTTT
CASRNHYQVLSGNTIYF
>TRBV18|.|TRBJ1-2|.
TGTGCCAGCTCACCCTCCCCGGGACACGGCTACACCTTC
CASSPSPGHGYTF
>TRBV5-4|.|TRBJ2-1|.
TGTGCCAGCAGTCCTACTAGAAGAGGCTCCTACAATGAGCAGTTCTTC
CASSPTRRGSYNEQFF
>TRBV28|.|TRBJ1-5|.
TGTGCCAGCAACAGGGTGAGCAATCAGCCCCAGCATTTT
CASNRVSNQPQHF
>TRBV27|TRBD1|TRBJ1-5|.
TGTGCCAGCAGTTCGGACAGGGGCAATCAGCCCCAGCATTTT
CASSSDRGNQPQHF
>TRBV6-4|.|TRBJ2-2|.
TGTGCCAGCAGAGGCAGGAACACCGGGGAGCTGTTTTTT
CASRGRNTGELFF
>TRBV30|.|TRBJ1-4|.
TGTGCCTGGAGTCGGACGGTAGAAAAACTGTTTTTT
CAWSRTVEKLFF
>TRBV27|.|TRBJ2-1|.
TGTGCCAGCAGTTTATCGGGGGCTCCGGGTAATGAGCAGTTCTTC
CASSLSGAPGNEQFF
>TRBV2|.|TRBJ1-5|.
TGTGCCAGCAGTGAGGAGCAACACAGGAATCAGCCCCAGCATTTT
CASSEEQHRNQPQHF
>TRBV11-3|.|TRBJ2-7|.
TGTGCCAGCAGCTTAGGTCTAGCGCCCTACGAGCAGTACTTC
CASSLGLAPYEQYF
>TRBV10-3|TRBD2|TRBJ2-3|.
TGTGCCATCAACCGAGCGGGGGGTGAGGATACGCAGTATTTT
CAINRAGGEDTQYF
>TRBV19|.|TRBJ1-5|.
TGTGCCAGTAGTCCCGACCCCCGTTATCAGCCCCAGCATTTT
CASSPDPRYQPQHF
>TRBV2|.|TRBJ2-2|.
TGTGCCAGCAGTGCAATGAACACCGGGGAGCTGTTTTTT
CASSAMNTGELFF
>TRBV2|.|TRBJ2-4|.
TGTGCCAGCAAGGGAGGCAGAAAAAACATTCAGTACTTC
CASKGGRKNIQYF
>TRBV21-1|.|TRBJ1-2|.
TGTGCCAGCGGGGGACAACACTATGGCTACACCTTC
CASGGQHYGYTF
>TRBV6-5|.|TRBJ2-1|few
TGTGCCAGCAGTTACTCGTTCTCAAAGGTCAATGAGCAGTTCTTC
CASSYSFSKVNEQFF
>TRBV7-2|TRBD2|TRBJ2-2|.
TGTGCCAGCAGCCGCCCGCGGCTAGCGGGGTCGAACACCGGGGAGCTGTTTTTT
CASSRPRLAGSNTGELFF
>TRBV27|TRBD1|TRBJ1-1|.
TGTGCCAGCCGACAGGGGGGTGGCACTGAAGCTTTCTTT
CASRQGGGTEAFF
>TRBV28|.|TRBJ2-1|.
TGTGCCAGCCAGTTACGTCCCTCCTACTCCTACAATGAGCAGTTCTTC
CASQLRPSYSYNEQFF
>TRBV3-1/TRBV3-2|.|TRBJ2-3|.
TGTGCCAGCAGCCAAGATAACCAGGCAGGAGATACGCAGTATTTT
CASSQDNQAGDTQYF
>TRBV5-4|.|TRBJ2-7|.
TGTGCCAGCAGCTTGGCCAGGCGGCCCTACGAGCAGTACTTC
CASSLARRPYEQYF
>TRBV28|TRBD1|TRBJ1-1|.
TGTGCCAGCAGTCCGACAGGGGTCACTGAAGCTTTCTTT
CASSPTGVTEAFF
>TRBV9|.|TRBJ1-5|once
TGTGCCAGCAGCCCCCGGGGGGCGAAAGATCAGCCCCAGCATTTT
CASSPRGAKDQPQHF
>TRBV19|.|TRBJ1-2|.
TGTGCCAGTAATCCTTCTCCGACAGCGAACTATGGCTACACCTTC
CASNPSPTANYGYTF
>TRBV19|.|TRBJ1-1|.
TGTGCCAGTAGCCTAACAGGGTTTGAAGCTTTCTTT
CASSLTGFEAFF
>TRBV28|TRBD1|TRBJ2-7|.
TGTGCCAGCACCCTTGGGGGACAGGGCTACTACGAGCAGTACTTC
CASTLGGQGYYEQYF
>TRBV30|TRBD1|TRBJ1-4|.
TGTGCCTGGAGTGGCGGGACAGGGTTTAATGAAAAACTGTTTTTT
CAWSGGTGFNEKLFF
>TRBV15|.|TRBJ1-4|few
TGTGCCACCAGCAGAGATTCCGGGAACGCTAATGAAAAACTGTTTTTT
CATSRDSGNANEKLFF
>TRBV15|.|TRBJ1-6|.
TGTGCCACCAGCAGAGGGGTCGGGGGCGTTAATTCACCCCTCCACTTT
CATSRGVGGVNSPLHF
>TRBV5-1|TRBD1|TRBJ2-2|.
TGCGCCAGCAGCACAGGGGGGACAGGGGTCACCGGGGAGCTGTTTTTT
CASSTGGTGVTGELFF